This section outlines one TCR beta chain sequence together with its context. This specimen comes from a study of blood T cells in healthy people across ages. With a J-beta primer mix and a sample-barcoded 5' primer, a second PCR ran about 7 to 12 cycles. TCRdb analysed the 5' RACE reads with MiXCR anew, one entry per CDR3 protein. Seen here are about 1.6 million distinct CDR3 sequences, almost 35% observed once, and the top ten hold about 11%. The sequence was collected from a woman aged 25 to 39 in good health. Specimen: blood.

The CDR3, as DNA: TGTGCCAGCAGCTCCAGGGAGGATCAGCCCCAGCATTTT. The encoded protein is CASSSREDQPQHF. The chain couples TRBV11-1 to TRBJ1-5, with D perhaps matching TRBD1 (5 bases). Trimming cost V 4 bases and J 5 bases, with 9 bases left between them. The CDR3 loop spans 13 amino acids. Germline V CDR1 and CDR2: SGHAT, FQDESV (reference sequence).